What follows are 20 T cell receptor beta chains derived from one specimen sequenced in a study of cytomegalovirus exposure and HLA in healthy donors. Clones were read by immunoSEQ multiplex PCR, and TCRdb kept only the in-frame ones, dropping some. The repertoire has hundreds of thousands of clones, around 86% of them found once; the top ten carry roughly 2%. Input material: PBMCs. The receptors were gathered from a woman younger than 30 in good health and CMV-seropositive.

The chain joins TRBV4-2 to TRBJ1-2; TRBD1 might be the D (5 bases). The CDR3 consists of 16 residues. Germline V gene sequence: CDR1 LGHNA, CDR2 YNFKEQ. V lost 0 bases and J 8 bases, leaving 19 bases between the germline ends. CDR3 sequence reads: CASSQDAAGRGLGYTF. The CDR3 region has the DNA TGTGCCAGCAGCCAAGATGCGGCAGGGAGGGGACTCGGCTACACCTTC.

This clone was recorded once. This rearrangement joins TRBV7-9 to TRBJ2-3, with TRBD1 identical over 10 bases. Germline V gives CDR1 SEHNR, CDR2 FQNEAQ (reference sequence). The trim removed 6 bases at V and 4 bases at J, leaving 4 bases unmatched. The length of the CDR3 is 14 residues. The CDR3 protein is CASSRQGAADTQYF. CDR3 nucleotides: TGTGCCAGCAGTCGACAGGGGGCCGCAGATACGCAGTATTTT.

The J gene is TRBJ2-5, the V gene TRBV6-4, with D tentatively TRBD2 (6 bases). This CDR3 has 13 residues. Per the germline V gene, CDR1 is MRHNA and CDR2 is SNTAGT. The V end was cut by 2 bases, the J end by 4 bases, with 8 bases between. The CDR3 DNA sequence: TGTGCCAGCAGTGACAGGAGGGGAGAGACCCAGTACTTC. The encoded protein is CASSDRRGETQYF.

This clone occurred a few times. The chain carries TRBV6-5 and TRBJ1-1, with 7 nucleotides matching TRBD1. V lost 6 bases, J lost 0 bases, and 1 base stayed unmatched. The CDR3 extends over 13 amino acids. CDR1 MNHEY and CDR2 SVGAGI come from the germline V gene. CDR3 region: CASSQGVNTEAFF. The CDR3 nucleotides read TGTGCCAGCAGCCAGGGGGTGAACACTGAAGCTTTCTTT.

The V gene is TRBV7-2, the J gene TRBJ2-7, with 7 bases lining up with TRBD1. The CDR3 sequence is 14 residues long. J was trimmed by 2 bases and V by 5 bases; bases with no gene match: 6. In germline, CDR1 is SGHTA, CDR2 FQGNSA. CDR3 DNA: TGTGCCAGCAGCAGCCGGGACAGAACCTACGAGCAGTACTTC. It yields the protein CASSSRDRTYEQYF.

This clone was seen only a few times. The chain is built from TRBV30 and TRBJ1-2; 9 bases agree with TRBD1. J was trimmed by 10 bases and V by 5 bases; bases with no gene match: 8. Germline V gene data show CDR1 as GTSNPN and CDR2 as SVGIG (reference sequence). There are 12 residues in the CDR3. CDR3 bases: TGTGCCTGGGGTACAGGGGGCCTGCACTACACCTTC. Amino acid sequence: CAWGTGGLHYTF.

J is TRBJ1-2 and V is TRBV5-1, with TRBD1 as a possible D gene (6 bases). The CDR3 runs to 16 residues. The ends were cut back, 4 bases at V and 8 bases at J, with 24 bases in the middle. Germline V gene sequence: CDR1 SGHRS, CDR2 YFSETQ. Here the CDR3 DNA reads TGCGCCAGCAGCGATCTATTTTCTTCAGGGGCTATCGGCTACACCTTC. Translation gives CASSDLFSSGAIGYTF. Filled out from reference TRBV5-1 and TRBJ1-2, the complete variable domain reads KAGVTQTPRYLIKTRGQQVTLSCSPISGHRSVSWYQQTPGQGLQFLFEYFSETQRNKGNFPGRFSGRQFSNSRSEMNVSTLELGDSALYLCASSDLFSSGAIGYTFGSGTRLTVV.

The chain carries TRBV6-5 and TRBJ2-7, with 8 bases matching TRBD2. Germline CDR1 reads MNHEY; CDR2 reads SVGAGI. The CDR3 is 16 amino acids. J gave up 0 bases and V 4 bases, and 8 bases lay outside the gene matches. CDR3 amino acids: CASSSPIAGSSYEQYF. The CDR3, as DNA: TGTGCCAGCAGTTCTCCGATAGCGGGGAGCTCCTACGAGCAGTACTTC.

The V call is TRBV5-5, the J call TRBJ1-4; maybe TRBD1 (6 bases). Germline values: CDR1 SGHKS, CDR2 YYEKEE (reference sequence). Trimming shortened V by 0 bases and J by 7 bases, and 16 bases separated the two germline ends. The CDR3 spans 16 residues. The CDR3 loop is CASSLEAAIGGEKLFF. Written as DNA, the CDR3 is TGTGCCAGCAGCTTGGAAGCCGCAATAGGGGGTGAAAAACTGTTTTTT.

The V gene is TRBV7-9, the J gene TRBJ1-2; 7 bases fit TRBD1. Per germline, CDR1 SEHNR and CDR2 FQNEAQ (reference sequence). This CDR3 is 15 amino acids long. V shed 4 bases and J 4 bases; nucleotides not matched to a gene: 9. The chain's CDR3 is CASSSLGQAAYGYTF. In DNA, the CDR3 is TGTGCCAGCAGCTCCCTCGGACAGGCGGCCTATGGCTACACCTTC.

V and J are TRBV12-5 and TRBJ1-5, with TRBD1 identical over 8 bases. CDR3 length equals 14 residues. V lost 7 bases, J lost 6 bases, and 8 bases stayed unmatched. Germline CDR1 reads LGHNT; CDR2 reads FRNRAP. CDR3 DNA: TGTGCTAGTGCCTTCACCGGGACAGGTCAGCCCCAGCATTTT. It codes for CASAFTGTGQPQHF. Combining the CDR3 with reference TRBV12-5 and TRBJ1-5 gives the whole variable domain DARVTQTPRHKVTEMGQEVTMRCQPILGHNTVFWYRQTMMQGLELLAYFRNRAPLDDSGMPKDRFSAEMPDATLATLKIQPSEPRDSAVYFCASAFTGTGQPQHFGDGTRLSIL.

The chain uses TRBV7-3 and TRBJ2-5; D is uncertain. V was pared by 5 bases and J by 4 bases, with 8 bases between. There are 12 residues in the CDR3. In germline, CDR1 is SGHTA, CDR2 FQGTGA. The CDR3 bases are TGTGCCAGCAGCAGGAGCCGAGAGACCCAGTACTTC. This codes for CASSRSRETQYF.

The V call is TRBV7-9, the J call TRBJ2-5; maybe TRBD2 (6 bases). The CDR3 consists of 16 residues. CDR1 is SEHNR and CDR2 is FQNEAQ in the germline V gene (reference sequence). Trimming cost V 4 bases and J 4 bases, with 19 bases left between them. CDR3 nucleotides: TGTGCCAGCAGCTCCCATTCCACGCGGCGGGGAGAGACCCAGTACTTC. Translating it yields CASSSHSTRRGETQYF.

J is TRBJ2-3 and V is TRBV9; D not resolved. CDR1 and CDR2 from the germline V gene are SGDLS and YYNGEE. V lost 6 bases, J lost 2 bases, and 10 bases lay in between. The length of the CDR3 is 13 residues. The CDR3 DNA follows: TGTGCCAGCACAACTTTAACCACAGATACGCAGTATTTT. Its protein is CASTTLTTDTQYF.

Concerning this clone: One end of the junction is discordant with germline, which a read error may explain. Other nucleotide sequences from this sample produce the same CDR3. The chain is built from TRBV6-5 and TRBJ2-3, with D maybe TRBD2 (6 bases). Germline V gene lookup returns CDR1 MNHEY and CDR2 SVGAGI. This CDR3 comprises 13 residues. The CDR3 nucleotides read TGCGCCAGCAGACTGGACTACACAGATACGCAGTATTTT. The encoded protein is CASRLDYTDTQYF.

The rearrangement joins TRBV5-1 to TRBJ2-7, with D perhaps TRBD2 (6 bases). The germline CDR1 and CDR2 sequences are SGHRS and YFSETQ. This CDR3 contains 16 residues. V was cut by 0 bases and J by 5 bases, with 18 bases left in between. CDR3 nucleotide sequence: TGCGCCAGCAGCTTGGGGCGGCAGGGAGGATCCAACGAGCAGTACTTC. It is translated as CASSLGRQGGSNEQYF.

V and J are TRBV7-9 and TRBJ1-5; D is uncertain. The CDR3 spans 18 residues. Trimming removed 3 bases from V and 0 bases from J, with 18 bases in between. Germline assignment: CDR1 SEHNR and CDR2 FQNEAQ (reference sequence). CDR3 sequence reads: CASSFAISFSDSNQPQHF. The CDR3, as DNA: TGTGCCAGCAGCTTCGCAATCTCTTTCAGTGATAGCAATCAGCCCCAGCATTTT.

The CDR3 region is CSVVGLAGAYEQYF. CDR3 DNA sequence: TGCAGCGTTGTAGGGCTAGCGGGGGCCTACGAGCAGTACTTC. V usage is TRBV29-1 and J usage is TRBJ2-7; 10 bases map to TRBD2. The CDR3 spans 14 residues. J gave up 2 bases and V 4 bases, and 5 bases lay outside the gene matches. Germline CDR1 is SQVTM and CDR2 is ANQGSEA.

The J gene is TRBJ2-1, the V gene TRBV27; 7 bases are shared with TRBD2. The CDR3 sequence is 14 residues long. With 3 bases clipped from V and 5 bases from J, the junction kept 4 bases outside the gene matches. Germline CDR1 MNHEY, CDR2 SMNVEV (reference sequence). CDR3 bases: TGTGCCAGCAGTTTGGCTAGCGGAAACAATGAGCAGTTCTTC. Protein sequence: CASSLASGNNEQFF.

This chain links TRBV7-9 with TRBJ1-2; 7 nucleotides align to TRBD1. This CDR3 is built from 15 residues. The V gene's germline CDR1 is SEHNR and CDR2 FQNEAQ (reference sequence). The ends lost 5 bases at V and 8 bases at J; junction bases unmatched: 14. CDR3 residues: CASSPPFRAGGGYTF. The CDR3 DNA reads TGTGCCAGCAGCCCCCCGTTTCGGGCAGGGGGAGGCTACACCTTC.